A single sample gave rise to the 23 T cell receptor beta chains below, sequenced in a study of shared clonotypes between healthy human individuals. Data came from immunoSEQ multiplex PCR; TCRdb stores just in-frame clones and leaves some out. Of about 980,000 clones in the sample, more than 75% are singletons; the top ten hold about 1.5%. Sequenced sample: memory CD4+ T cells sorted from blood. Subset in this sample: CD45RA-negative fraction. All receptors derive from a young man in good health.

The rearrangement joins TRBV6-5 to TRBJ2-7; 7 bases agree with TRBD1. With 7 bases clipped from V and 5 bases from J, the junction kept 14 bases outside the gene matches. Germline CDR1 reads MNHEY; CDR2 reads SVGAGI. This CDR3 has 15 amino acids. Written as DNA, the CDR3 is TGTGCCAGCACCGACCCGGCAGGGGGTACCCACGAGCAGTACTTC. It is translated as CASTDPAGGTHEQYF.

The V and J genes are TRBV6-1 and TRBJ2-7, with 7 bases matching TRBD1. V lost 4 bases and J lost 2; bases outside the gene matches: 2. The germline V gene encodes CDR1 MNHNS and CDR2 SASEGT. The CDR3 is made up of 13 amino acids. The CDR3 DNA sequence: TGTGCCAGCAGTGCGGGACAGACCTACGAGCAGTACTTC. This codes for CASSAGQTYEQYF.

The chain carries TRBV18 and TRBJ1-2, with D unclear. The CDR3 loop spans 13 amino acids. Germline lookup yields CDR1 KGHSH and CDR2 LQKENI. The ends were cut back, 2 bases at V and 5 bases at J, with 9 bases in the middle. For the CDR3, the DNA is TGTGCCAGCTCACCAGGGCAGAAGTATGGCTACACCTTC. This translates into CASSPGQKYGYTF.

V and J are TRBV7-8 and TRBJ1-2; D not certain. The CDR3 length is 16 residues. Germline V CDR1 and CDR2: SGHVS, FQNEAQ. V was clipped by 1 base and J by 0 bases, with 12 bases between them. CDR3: CASSLGGGGANYGYTF. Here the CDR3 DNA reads TGTGCCAGCAGCTTAGGGGGAGGTGGGGCTAACTATGGCTACACCTTC.

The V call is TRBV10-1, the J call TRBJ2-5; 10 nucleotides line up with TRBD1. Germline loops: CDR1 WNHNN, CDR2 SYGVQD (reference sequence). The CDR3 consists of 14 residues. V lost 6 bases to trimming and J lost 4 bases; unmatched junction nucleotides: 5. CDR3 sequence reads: CASSPTGGRETQYF. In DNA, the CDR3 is TGCGCCAGCAGCCCGACAGGGGGCCGAGAGACCCAGTACTTC.

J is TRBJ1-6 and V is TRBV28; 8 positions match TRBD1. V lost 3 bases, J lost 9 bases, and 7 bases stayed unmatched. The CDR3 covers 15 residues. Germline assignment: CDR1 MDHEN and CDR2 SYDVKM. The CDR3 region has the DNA TGTGCCAGCAGTTTCGTGGACAGGGTTTCTTCACCCCTCCACTTT. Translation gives CASSFVDRVSSPLHF.

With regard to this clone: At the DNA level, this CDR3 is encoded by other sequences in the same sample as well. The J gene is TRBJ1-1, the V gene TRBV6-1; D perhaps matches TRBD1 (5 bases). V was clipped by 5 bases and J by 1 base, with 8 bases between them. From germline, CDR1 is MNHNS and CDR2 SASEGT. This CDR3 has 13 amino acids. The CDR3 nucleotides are TGTGCCAGCAGTCGGGGACGGAACACTGAAGCTTTCTTT. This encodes CASSRGRNTEAFF.

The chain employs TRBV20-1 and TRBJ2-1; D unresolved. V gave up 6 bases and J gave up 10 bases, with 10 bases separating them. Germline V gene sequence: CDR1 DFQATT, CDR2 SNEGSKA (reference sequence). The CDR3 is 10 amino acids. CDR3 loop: CSATDQEQFF. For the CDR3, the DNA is TGCAGTGCAACGGACCAGGAGCAGTTCTTC.

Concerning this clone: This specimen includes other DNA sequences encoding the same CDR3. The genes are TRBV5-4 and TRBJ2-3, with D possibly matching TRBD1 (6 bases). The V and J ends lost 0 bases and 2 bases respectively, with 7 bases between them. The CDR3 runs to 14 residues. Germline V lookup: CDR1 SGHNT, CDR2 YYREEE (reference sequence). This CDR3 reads CASSLGGLTDTQYF. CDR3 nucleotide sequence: TGTGCCAGCAGCTTGGGGGGGCTCACAGATACGCAGTATTTT.

CDR3 residues: CASSLAVGGVPTDTQYF. CDR3 nucleotides: TGCGCCAGCAGCTTGGCCGTCGGAGGGGTACCCACAGATACGCAGTATTTT. This chain links TRBV5-1 with TRBJ2-3; D may be TRBD2 (6 bases). The germline gives CDR1 SGHRS, CDR2 YFSETQ. Trimming took off 0 bases at V and 2 bases at J, with 16 bases between the two ends. The CDR3 spans 17 residues.

The CDR3 is CASSVRAGGLSTDTQYF. The CDR3 DNA is TGTGCCAGCAGCGTAAGGGCCGGGGGGCTCTCCACAGATACGCAGTATTTT. The chain is built from TRBV9 and TRBJ2-3, with TRBD2 as a possible D gene (7 bases). CDR1 and CDR2 (germline): SGDLS, YYNGEE. V gave up 1 base and J gave up 2 bases, with 17 bases separating them. This CDR3 has 17 residues.

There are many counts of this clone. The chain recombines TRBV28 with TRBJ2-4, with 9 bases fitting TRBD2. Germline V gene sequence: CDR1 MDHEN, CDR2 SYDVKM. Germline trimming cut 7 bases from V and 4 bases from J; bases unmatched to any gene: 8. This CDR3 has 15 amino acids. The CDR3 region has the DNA TGTGCCAGCACCCCAGCGGGGGGAACAAAAAACATTCAGTACTTC. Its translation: CASTPAGGTKNIQYF. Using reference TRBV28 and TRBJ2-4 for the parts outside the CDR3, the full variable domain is DVKVTQSSRYLVKRTGEKVFLECVQDMDHENMFWYRQDPGLGLRLIYFSYDVKMKEKGDIPEGYSVSREKKERFSLILESASTNQTSMYLCASTPAGGTKNIQYFGAGTRLSVL.

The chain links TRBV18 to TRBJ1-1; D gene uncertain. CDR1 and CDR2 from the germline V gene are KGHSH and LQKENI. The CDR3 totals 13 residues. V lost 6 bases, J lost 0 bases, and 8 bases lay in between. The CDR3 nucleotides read TGTGCCAGCTCCCTCGTATTGAACACTGAAGCTTTCTTT. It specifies CASSLVLNTEAFF.

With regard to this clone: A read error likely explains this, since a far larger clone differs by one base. Here the CDR3 reads CASSDGGEGLPASYEQYF. The CDR3 DNA follows: TGTGCCAGCAGTGACGGGGGGGAGGGTCTACCGGCGTCTTACGAGCAGTACTTC. The V call is TRBV2, the J call TRBJ2-7, with TRBD2 identical over 8 bases. Germline-derived CDR1 and CDR2 are SNHLY and FYNNEI. With 3 bases clipped from V and 4 bases from J, the junction kept 17 bases outside the gene matches. The CDR3 contains 18 residues.

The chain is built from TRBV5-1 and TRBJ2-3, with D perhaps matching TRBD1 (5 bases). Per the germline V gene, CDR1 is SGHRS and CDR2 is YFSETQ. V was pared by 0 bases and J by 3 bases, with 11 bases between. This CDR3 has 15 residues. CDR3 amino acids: CASSLEGFKTDTQYF. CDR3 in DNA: TGCGCCAGCAGCTTGGAGGGGTTTAAGACAGATACGCAGTATTTT.

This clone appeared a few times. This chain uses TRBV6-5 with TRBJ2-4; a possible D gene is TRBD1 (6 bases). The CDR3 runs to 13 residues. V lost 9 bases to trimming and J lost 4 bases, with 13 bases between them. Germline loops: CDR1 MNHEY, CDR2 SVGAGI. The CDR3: CASSRGSKNIQYF. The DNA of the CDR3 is TGTGCCAGTTCCAGGGGATCAAAAAACATTCAGTACTTC.

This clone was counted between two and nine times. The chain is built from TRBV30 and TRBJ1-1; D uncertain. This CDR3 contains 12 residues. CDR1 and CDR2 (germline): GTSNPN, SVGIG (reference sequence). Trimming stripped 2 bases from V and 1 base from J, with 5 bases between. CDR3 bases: TGTGCCTGGAGTCACAGGAACACTGAAGCTTTCTTT. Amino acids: CAWSHRNTEAFF.

In DNA form, the CDR3 reads TGTGCCAGCAGTTTCACCAGGGTCACAGATACGCAGTATTTT. As protein: CASSFTRVTDTQYF. The rearrangement joins TRBV6-6 to TRBJ2-3, with D perhaps TRBD1 (5 bases). V lost 4 bases to trimming and J lost 2 bases, with 10 bases between them. Germline loops: CDR1 MNHNY, CDR2 SVGAGI (reference sequence). CDR3 length: 14 residues.

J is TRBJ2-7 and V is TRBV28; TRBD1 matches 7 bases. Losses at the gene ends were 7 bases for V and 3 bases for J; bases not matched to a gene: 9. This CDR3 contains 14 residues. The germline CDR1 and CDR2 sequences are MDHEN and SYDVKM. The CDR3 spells CASTSGPGGYEQYF. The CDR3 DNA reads TGTGCCAGCACCTCGGGGCCAGGGGGCTACGAGCAGTACTTC. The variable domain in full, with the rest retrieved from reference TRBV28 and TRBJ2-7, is DVKVTQSSRYLVKRTGEKVFLECVQDMDHENMFWYRQDPGLGLRLIYFSYDVKMKEKGDIPEGYSVSREKKERFSLILESASTNQTSMYLCASTSGPGGYEQYFGPGTRLTVT.

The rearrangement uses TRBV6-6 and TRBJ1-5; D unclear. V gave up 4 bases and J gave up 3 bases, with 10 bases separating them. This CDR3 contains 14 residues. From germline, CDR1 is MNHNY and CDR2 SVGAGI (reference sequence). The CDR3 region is CASSFLEANQPQHF. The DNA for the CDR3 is TGTGCCAGCAGTTTCCTGGAAGCCAATCAGCCCCAGCATTTT.

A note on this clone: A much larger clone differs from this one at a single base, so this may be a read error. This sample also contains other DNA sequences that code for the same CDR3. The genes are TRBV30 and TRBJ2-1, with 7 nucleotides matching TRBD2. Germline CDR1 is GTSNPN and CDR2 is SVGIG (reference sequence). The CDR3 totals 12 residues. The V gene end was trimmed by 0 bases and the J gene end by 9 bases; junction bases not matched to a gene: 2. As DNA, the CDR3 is TGTGCCTGGAGTGTACGGGGGGTTGAGCAGTTCTTC. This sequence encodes CAWSVRGVEQFF.

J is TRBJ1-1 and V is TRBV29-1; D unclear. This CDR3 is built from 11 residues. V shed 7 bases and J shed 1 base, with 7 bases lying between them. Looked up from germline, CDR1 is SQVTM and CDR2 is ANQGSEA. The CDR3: CSGGRNTEAFF. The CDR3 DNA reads TGCAGCGGAGGACGGAACACTGAAGCTTTCTTT.

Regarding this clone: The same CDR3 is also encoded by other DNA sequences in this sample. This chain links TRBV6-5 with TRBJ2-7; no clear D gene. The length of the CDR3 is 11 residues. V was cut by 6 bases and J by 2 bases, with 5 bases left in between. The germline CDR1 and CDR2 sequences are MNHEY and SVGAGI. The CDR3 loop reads CASRGTYEQYF. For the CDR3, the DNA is TGTGCCAGCAGGGGCACCTACGAGCAGTACTTC.